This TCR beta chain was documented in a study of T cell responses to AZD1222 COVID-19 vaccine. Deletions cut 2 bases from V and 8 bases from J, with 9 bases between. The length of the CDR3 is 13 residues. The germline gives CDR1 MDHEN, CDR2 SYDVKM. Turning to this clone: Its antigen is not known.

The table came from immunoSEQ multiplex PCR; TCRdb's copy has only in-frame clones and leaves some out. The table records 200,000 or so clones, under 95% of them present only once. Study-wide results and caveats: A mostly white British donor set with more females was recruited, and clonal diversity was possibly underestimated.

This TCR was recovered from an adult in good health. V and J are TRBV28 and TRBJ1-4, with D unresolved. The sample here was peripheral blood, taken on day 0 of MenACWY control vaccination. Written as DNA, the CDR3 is TGTGCCAGCAGTTTAGGGAAAAGAGAAAAACTGTTTTTT. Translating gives CASSLGKREKLFF. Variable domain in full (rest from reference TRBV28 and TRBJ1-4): DVKVTQSSRYLVKRTGEKVFLECVQDMDHENMFWYRQDPGLGLRLIYFSYDVKMKEKGDIPEGYSVSREKKERFSLILESASTNQTSMYLCASSLGKREKLFFGSGTQLSVL.